This record concerns one TCR beta chain sequence. The antigen is unknown. The repertoire was sequenced with immunoSEQ multiplex PCR; TCRdb's copy has only in-frame clones and lacks some. The sample includes 130,000 or so clones, roughly 86% of them seen just once. This entry comes from a study of T cell responses to AZD1222 COVID-19 vaccine. V trimming: 5 bases; J trimming: 2 bases; junction bases outside the gene matches: 11. Per germline, CDR1 MDHEN and CDR2 SYDVKM. The CDR3 length is 16 residues. The study's findings and limits: CD4 TCRs covered the whole spike, strongest at regions 160-218 and 743-854. Repertoires were collected only later (after the peak T cell response had occurred). Two AZD1222 doses significantly raised spike-specific TCR breadth and depth over controls.

The study pooled second doses at about 4 or about 12 weeks. The material sequenced was peripheral blood, taken 28 days after the second AZD1222 dose. This TCR was sampled from an adult who received the AZD1222 COVID-19 vaccine. V usage is TRBV28 and J usage is TRBJ2-5, with TRBD1 matching over 7 bases. In nucleotides, the CDR3 is TGTGCCAGCAGTAGTCGGGGACAGACCTTACAAGAGACCCAGTACTTC. Protein product: CASSSRGQTLQETQYF. The full variable domain, with the rest looked up from reference TRBV28 and TRBJ2-5, is DVKVTQSSRYLVKRTGEKVFLECVQDMDHENMFWYRQDPGLGLRLIYFSYDVKMKEKGDIPEGYSVSREKKERFSLILESASTNQTSMYLCASSSRGQTLQETQYFGPGTRLLVL.